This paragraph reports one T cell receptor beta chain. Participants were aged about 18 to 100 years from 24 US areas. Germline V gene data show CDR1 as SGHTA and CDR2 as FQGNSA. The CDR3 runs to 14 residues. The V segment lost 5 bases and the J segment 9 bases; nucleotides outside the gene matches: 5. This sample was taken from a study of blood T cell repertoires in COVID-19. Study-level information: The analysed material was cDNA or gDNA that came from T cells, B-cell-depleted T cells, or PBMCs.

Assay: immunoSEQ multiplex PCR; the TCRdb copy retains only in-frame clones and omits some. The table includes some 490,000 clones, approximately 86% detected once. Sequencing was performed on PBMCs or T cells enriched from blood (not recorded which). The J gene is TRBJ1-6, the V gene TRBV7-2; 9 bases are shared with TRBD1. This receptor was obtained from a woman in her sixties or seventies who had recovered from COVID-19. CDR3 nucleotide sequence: TGTGCCAGCAGCCCGACAGGGGGGGGTTCACCCCTCCACTTT. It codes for CASSPTGGGSPLHF.